This paragraph covers one TCR beta chain sequence. The antigen it binds to is not known. Qualities for individual bases were not recorded, and no much larger clone is one base off. In the same sample, other DNA sequences code for this CDR3. Donors were healthy HIV-negative adults with no recently reported acute infections or vaccinations. Every donor was a Caucasian adult living in Nashville, Tennessee, USA. CD4+ T cells were enriched through magnetic negative selection, after which naive cells were positively selected on CD45RA and the remaining negative fraction served as the memory subset. Blood was obtained by leukapheresis, after which PBMCs were separated by Ficoll-Histopaque density gradient centrifugation and cryopreserved in liquid nitrogen vapor phase. Analytical flow cytometry was used to check the purity and quantity of each magnetically sorted T cell population. From each sorted fraction, genomic DNA was isolated and quantified by UV absorbance on a Nanodrop 2000c.

TCR CDR3 regions were amplified from genomic DNA by multiplex PCR using the deep immunoSEQ assay. For each cell subset, the extracted genomic DNA was distributed evenly across all wells of several immunoSEQ 96-well plates, and each plate served as one replicate. Each replicate PCR for sorted subsets received around 0.2 ug genomic DNA, equal to about 30,000 T cell genomes. Purified libraries were quantified with a Qubit 3.0 fluorometer, sized on a Bioanalyzer 2100, and re-quantified with the KAPA Library Quantification kit. Each immunoSEQ 96-well plate was sequenced on its own single-read 150-cycle Illumina NextSeq 550 flow cell. The study's own analysis went as follows. The immunoSEQ output contained only junctional sequences without quality scores, so filtering could not match that applied to full-length reads. Sequences were annotated with PyIR, a Python wrapper for IgBLAST v1.9, using IMGT germline references to assign V/J genes and CDR3. Reads were filtered out if the reads had weak V/J assignments (E-value above 1e-6), no CDR3, stop codons, out-of-frame junctions, or ambiguous translated residues. V3J clonotypes were defined as sequences sharing the same inferred V gene, J gene, and CDR3 amino acid sequence. Percentage overlap between repertoires was calculated by dividing the number of shared unique clonotypes by the size of the smaller repertoire. Repertoire richness was assessed with RTK rarefaction, the Chao1 estimator, and Recon v2.1 estimates of unobserved clonotypes. Generation probabilities were computed with OLGA for all TCRbeta clonotypes obtained by the gDNA method from a handful of donors. This is the immuneACCESS table as TCRdb keeps it, with only in-frame sequences that have V and J called. A part of the clones is gone; compared with another copy, unresolved V genes explain less than half, and the rest is unexplained. Clonal size and the V and J genes are those of that table, whereas D and trimming came from the DNA. Within this sample are roughly 1.4 million clones, with just under 99% of them counted one time only. Roughly 0.36% of the sample goes to the ten largest clones.

The data were taken from a study of shared clonotypes between healthy human individuals (dated by TCRdb to 2020 to 2022). The study in broad terms: A few men and a couple of women, aged 18 to 49 years, made up the cohort. To estimate repertoire size and how much clonotype sharing occurs between individuals, the study deeply sequenced the blood TCR repertoires of five healthy adults. To increase sequencing depth and limit assay-specific biases, TCR repertoire library preparation and sequencing were carried out by different laboratories using diverse techniques. For each donor, three plates each were used for CD4 naive and CD4 memory, two plates were used for CD8 naive, and one plate was used for CD8 memory. Each donor's leukapheresis produced roughly between roughly 0.85 and 10 billion PBMCs. The full study reports these points: When a handful of donors were compared, the shared fraction of clonotypes was around 5% for naive CD4, 3% to 4% for naive CD8, 2% to 2.5% for memory CD4, and 0.3% to 0.5% for memory CD8. Pairwise subsampling led to the expectation that sequencing depth would affect the degree of clonotype sharing among donors. Because the study included a small number of donors, the genetic and exposure-history diversity represented was limited. Rarefaction of sorted-subset datasets indicated incomplete sequencing despite the large sequencing depth. Larger estimated clonotype richness was generally found for naive subsets than for memory subsets. Clonotypes shared by all four sorted-subset donors showed higher generation probabilities than non-shared clonotypes. Sampling was limited to blood, and TCR repertoires in tissue likely differ from TCR repertoires in blood.

The CDR3 sequence holds 13 residues, the cysteine and phenylalanine included. Only the CDR3 DNA is retained, 39 bases long and in frame from the first base. V loses 0 bases of germline sequence and J loses 2 bases, and the interval between the two ends is 2 bases. The CDR1 and CDR2 encoded by the germline V gene are SGHAT and FQNNGV. Material for sequencing was naive CD4+ T cells sorted from blood. Reading the label with the study, this specimen's cell subset or site is: CD45RA+ positively selected. Recombination linked TRBV11-2 to TRBJ1-5; no D gene can be assigned with confidence. This TCR was recovered from a man aged 25 to 45 in good health. CDR3 protein: CASSLDRNQPQHF. The DNA sequence is given as TGTGCCAGCAGCTTAGATCGCAATCAGCCCCAGCATTTT.